This TCR beta chain was sequenced during a study of OX40 agonist ivuxolimab in advanced cancers. Study overall: The patients got ivuxolimab, which is an agonistic anti-OX40 (CD134) antibody. In this trial design, patients received ivuxolimab intravenously at 0.01 to 10 mg/kg every 2 weeks. Study-level points and caveats: The expanded peripheral T cells' antigen specificity was not determined.

V lost 6 bases to trimming and J lost 8 bases; unmatched junction nucleotides: 9. The CDR3 is 13 residues long. Germline-derived CDR1 and CDR2 are MNHNY and SVGAGI (reference sequence). Comments on this clone: What it binds is unknown.

Autoimmune disease history or systemic immunosuppression barred patients. Clones were read by immunoSEQ multiplex PCR, and TCRdb kept only the in-frame ones, dropping some. The sample has approximately 130,000 clones; around 93% are singletons. The chain combines TRBV6-6 with TRBJ1-2, with 7 bases aligning to TRBD1. The sequences come from CD4+ or CD8+ T cells sorted from blood, collected in a trial of the OX40 agonist ivuxolimab. The clonotype originates from an adult with an advanced solid tumor such as melanoma, head and neck, liver or kidney cancer. The CDR3 sequence is CASRREGAMGYTF. CDR3 coding DNA: TGTGCCAGCAGGAGGGAGGGGGCAATGGGCTACACCTTC.